Each of the 3 T cell receptor beta chains below was sequenced from the same sample in a study of CD8 T cells in Susac syndrome. Reverse transcription of about 0.5 to 1 ug RNA used random hexamers. TCRdb fed the immunoSEQ multiplex PCR reads into MiXCR, producing one record per CDR3 protein. Among a few hundred thousand distinct CDR3 sequences listed, approximately 85% were seen once. Material for sequencing was CD8+ T cells from PBMCs. Source of these receptors: a human donor with multiple sclerosis.

This clonotype came up once. The J gene is TRBJ1-1, the V gene TRBV6-2 or TRBV6-3; D call uncertain. This CDR3 comprises 13 residues. Trimming removed 2 bases from V and 1 base from J, with 5 bases in between. Germline CDR1 is MNHEY and CDR2 is SVGEGT. CDR3 DNA sequence: TGTGCCAGCAGTTACGATCAGAACACTGAAGCTTTCTTT. Translated: CASSYDQNTEAFF.

The chain uses TRBV7-9 and TRBJ2-1, with 10 bases fitting TRBD2. The CDR3 totals 17 residues. V trimming: 5 bases; J trimming: 5 bases; junction bases outside the gene matches: 12. From germline, CDR1 is SEHNR and CDR2 FQNEAQ (reference sequence). The DNA for the CDR3 is TGTGCCAGCAGCCCACCGGCCAGCGGGAGGGCCAACAATGAGCAGTTCTTC. Its protein is CASSPPASGRANNEQFF.

As DNA, the CDR3 is TGTGCCAGCAGACTTGCCCAGGGACAGGGGGGTCCTGAAGCTTTCTTT. Protein: CASRLAQGQGGPEAFF. This chain links TRBV5-6 with TRBJ1-1; 11 positions match TRBD1. Germline V gene data show CDR1 as SGHDT and CDR2 as YYEEEE. J was trimmed by 6 bases and V by 5 bases; bases with no gene match: 12. The length of the CDR3 is 16 residues.